This is a list of T cell receptor beta chains from one sample in a study of regulatory T cells in long-lasting Graves disease. TCRdb ran MiXCR on the multiplex PCR reads and lists one entry per CDR3 protein. The sample has hundreds of thousands of distinct CDR3 sequences; roughly 15% are singletons. The same data also went into a second study, on T cells in Graves' hyperthyroidism and ophthalmopathy.

The source was peripheral blood mononuclear cells (PBMCs), collected at new diagnosis, from a patient treated with antithyroid drugs. All receptors come from a woman younger than 45 with Graves disease. Both conserved end residues are part of each CDR3. The D gene is left open where the match is weak. Clone size is not always given. Where it is, it says once, few, many or a class for expanded clones.

CDR3aa: CSVRTGGGDTQYF
abundance: NA
v_gene: TRBV29-1
d_gene: TRBD1

CDR3aa: CASSSAAGLVRFF
abundance: NA
v_gene: TRBV5-1
d_gene: NA

CDR3aa: CASSLSSVWDRRNTEAFF
abundance: many
v_gene: TRBV28
d_gene: NA

CDR3aa: CATSARTSGVTDTQYF
abundance: NA
v_gene: TRBV10-3
d_gene: TRBD2

CDR3aa: CASRTPGQSRRQYF
abundance: few
v_gene: TRBV28
d_gene: TRBD1

CDR3aa: CAWSLMGVGSNQPQHF
abundance: many
v_gene: TRBV30
d_gene: NA

CDR3aa: CASSLSRVGQPSKTSTDTQYF
abundance: NA
v_gene: TRBV27
d_gene: NA

CDR3aa: CASSDYRGASGYTF
abundance: NA
v_gene: TRBV5-4
d_gene: TRBD1

CDR3aa: CASSQLHANTEAFF
abundance: many
v_gene: TRBV28
d_gene: NA

CDR3aa: CASSQGMLATNEKLFF
abundance: few
v_gene: TRBV3-1
d_gene: NA

CDR3aa: CASRLQGVGYGYTF
abundance: NA
v_gene: TRBV28
d_gene: TRBD1

CDR3aa: CASSLDRGVGSPLHF
abundance: NA
v_gene: TRBV5-1
d_gene: TRBD1

CDR3aa: CASSLEPGGLGYTF
abundance: NA
v_gene: TRBV7-2
d_gene: TRBD1

CDR3aa: CASSIRGTYNTDTQYF
abundance: many
v_gene: TRBV28
d_gene: NA

CDR3aa: CASKKENNQPQHF
abundance: many
v_gene: TRBV28
d_gene: NA

CDR3aa: CATKRDRKNTEAFF
abundance: NA
v_gene: TRBV19
d_gene: NA

CDR3aa: CASSYLDRANSPLHF
abundance: few
v_gene: TRBV6-2/TRBV6-3
d_gene: TRBD1

CDR3aa: CASSPQNDREQFF
abundance: NA
v_gene: TRBV18
d_gene: TRBD1

CDR3aa: CASSLFGGTGYTDTQYF
abundance: many
v_gene: TRBV11-2
d_gene: TRBD1

CDR3aa: CASRTGGVQPQHF
abundance: many
v_gene: TRBV28
d_gene: TRBD1

CDR3aa: CASSSWTGRSAETQYF
abundance: few
v_gene: TRBV19
d_gene: TRBD1

CDR3aa: CSVGSLSNTEAFF
abundance: NA
v_gene: TRBV29-1
d_gene: NA

CDR3aa: CASAPSNQPQHF
abundance: NA
v_gene: TRBV28
d_gene: NA

CDR3aa: CASSGGQVYNEQFF
abundance: many
v_gene: TRBV2
d_gene: TRBD1

CDR3aa: CASSQTGVNGNQPQHF
abundance: NA
v_gene: TRBV4-2
d_gene: TRBD1

CDR3aa: CASSEGANTGELFF
abundance: NA
v_gene: TRBV18
d_gene: NA

CDR3aa: CASSQGPGAYNEQFF
abundance: NA
v_gene: TRBV3-1
d_gene: NA

CDR3aa: CATSRDPTGGPDTQYF
abundance: NA
v_gene: TRBV15
d_gene: TRBD1

CDR3aa: CSVVSGRSDNEQFF
abundance: many
v_gene: TRBV29-1
d_gene: TRBD2

CDR3aa: CASSTSGWETQYF
abundance: few
v_gene: TRBV7-9
d_gene: NA

CDR3aa: CSAPGSDTQYF
abundance: few
v_gene: TRBV20-1
d_gene: NA